The TCR beta chain described here comes from a study of blood T cell repertoires in COVID-19. The CDR3 sequence is 14 residues long. Germline lookup yields CDR1 GTSNPN and CDR2 SVGIG (reference sequence). V shed 4 bases and J shed 4 bases, with 16 bases lying between them. Study processing details: Counts of nucleated cells, estimated from reference gene primer amplification, were obtained. Sequencing used immunoSEQ multiplex PCR; TCRdb keeps in-frame clones, though not all of them. V and J calls and clone size come straight from that table; D and trimming were deduced from the DNA. Among fewer than 150,000 clones listed, around nine tenths were seen once.

Source material: peripheral blood. The sequence came from a human donor in a cohort sampled during active COVID-19. The chain combines TRBV30 with TRBJ2-5; possible D gene TRBD2, 7 bases. CDR3: CAWTIGGGGETQYF. In DNA form, the CDR3 reads TGTGCCTGGACCATTGGGGGAGGGGGAGAGACCCAGTACTTC.